What follows describes a single TCR beta chain. The antigen is undetermined. Unique molecular identifiers featured in how the TCRbeta library was prepared. TCRdb reprocessed the PCR reads with MiXCR, giving one entry per CDR3 protein. In the table there are around 500,000 distinct CDR3 sequences, 20% to 25% of which are singletons. Trimming removed 5 bases from V and 6 bases from J, with 10 bases in between. The CDR3 has 12 amino acids. Germline V gene lookup returns CDR1 SGHVS and CDR2 FQNEAQ. These data come from a study of T-cell reconstitution after alpha-beta-depleted transplantation in children. Findings and caveats of the study: Several hundred expanded graft clones reportedly gave rise to the alpha-beta T cells present about two months after transplant.

This specimen consisted of PBMCs, mostly from graft donor cells, obtained 360 days after TCRalphabeta/CD19-depleted stem cell transplant. The genes are TRBV7-8 and TRBJ1-2; weak D call: TRBD1 (5 bases). This sequence was found in a boy under two years old who had a stem cell transplant for acute myeloid leukemia, so the T cells may come from the graft donor. The CDR3 region is CASSPGGNGYTF. The CDR3 DNA reads TGTGCCAGCAGCCCGGGGGGGAATGGCTACACCTTC.